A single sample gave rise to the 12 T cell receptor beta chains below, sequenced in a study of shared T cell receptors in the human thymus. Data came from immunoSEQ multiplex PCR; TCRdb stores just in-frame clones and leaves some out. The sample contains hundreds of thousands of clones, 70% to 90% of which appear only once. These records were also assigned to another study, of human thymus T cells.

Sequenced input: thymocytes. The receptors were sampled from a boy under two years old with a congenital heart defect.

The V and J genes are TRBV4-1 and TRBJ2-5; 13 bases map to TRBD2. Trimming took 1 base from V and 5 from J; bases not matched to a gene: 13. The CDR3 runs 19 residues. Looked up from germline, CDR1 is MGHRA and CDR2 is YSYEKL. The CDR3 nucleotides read TGCGCCAGCAGCCAAGTAATCGGAACTAGCGGGAGGGCCCTGGAGACCCAGTACTTC. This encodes CASSQVIGTSGRALETQYF.

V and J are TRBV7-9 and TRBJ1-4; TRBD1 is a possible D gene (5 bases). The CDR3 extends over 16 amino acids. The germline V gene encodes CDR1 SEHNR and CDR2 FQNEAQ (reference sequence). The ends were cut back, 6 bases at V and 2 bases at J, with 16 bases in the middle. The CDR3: CASRSLRGVTNEKLFF. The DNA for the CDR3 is TGTGCCAGCAGATCTCTTCGGGGGGTGACTAATGAAAAACTGTTTTTT.

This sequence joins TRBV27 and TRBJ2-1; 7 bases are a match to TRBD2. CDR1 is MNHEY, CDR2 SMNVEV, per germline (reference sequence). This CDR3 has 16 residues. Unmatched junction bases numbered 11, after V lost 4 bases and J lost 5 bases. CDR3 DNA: TGTGCCAGCAGTTCTGGCCTGCGGGAGTCGGACAATGAGCAGTTCTTC. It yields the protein CASSSGLRESDNEQFF.

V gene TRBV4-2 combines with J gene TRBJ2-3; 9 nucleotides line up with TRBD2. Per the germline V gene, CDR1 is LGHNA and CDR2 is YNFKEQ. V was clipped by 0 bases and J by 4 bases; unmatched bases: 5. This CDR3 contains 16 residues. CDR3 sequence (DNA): TGTGCCAGCAGCCAAGATCTGCGGGAGGGGCCAGATACGCAGTATTTT. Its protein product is CASSQDLREGPDTQYF.

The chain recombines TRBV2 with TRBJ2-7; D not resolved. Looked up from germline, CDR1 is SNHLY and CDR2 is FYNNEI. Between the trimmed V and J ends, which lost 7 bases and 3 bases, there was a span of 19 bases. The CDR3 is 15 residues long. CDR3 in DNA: TGTGCCAGCACCCTAAGTGAGTCCCTGCACTACGAGCAGTACTTC. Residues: CASTLSESLHYEQYF.

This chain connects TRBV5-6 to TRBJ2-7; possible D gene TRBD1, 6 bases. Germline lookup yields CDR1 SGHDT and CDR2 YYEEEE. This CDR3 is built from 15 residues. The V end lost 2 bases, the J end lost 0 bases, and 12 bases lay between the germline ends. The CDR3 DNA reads TGTGCCAGCAGCTTCGGACAGAGATTCTCCTACGAGCAGTACTTC. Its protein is CASSFGQRFSYEQYF.

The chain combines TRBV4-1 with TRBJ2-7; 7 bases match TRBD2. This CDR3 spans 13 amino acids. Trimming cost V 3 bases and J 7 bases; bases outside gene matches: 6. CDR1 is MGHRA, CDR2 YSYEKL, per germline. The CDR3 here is CASSHGAGREQYF. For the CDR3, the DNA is TGCGCCAGCAGCCACGGCGCCGGGAGGGAGCAGTACTTC.

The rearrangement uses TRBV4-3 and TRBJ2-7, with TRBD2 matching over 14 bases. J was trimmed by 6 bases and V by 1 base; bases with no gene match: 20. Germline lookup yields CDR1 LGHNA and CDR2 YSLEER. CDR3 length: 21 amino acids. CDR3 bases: TGCGCCAGCAGCCAAGCTGTGAACGGGGCGGGGACTAGCGGGAGTATGGGCGAGCAGTACTTC. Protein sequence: CASSQAVNGAGTSGSMGEQYF.

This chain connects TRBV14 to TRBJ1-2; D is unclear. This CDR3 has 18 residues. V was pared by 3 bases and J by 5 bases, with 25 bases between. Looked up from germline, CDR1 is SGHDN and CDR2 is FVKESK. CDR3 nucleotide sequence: TGTGCCAGCAGCCACTCCAAGGCCAAAAGACCTAAGACATATGGCTACACCTTC. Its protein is CASSHSKAKRPKTYGYTF. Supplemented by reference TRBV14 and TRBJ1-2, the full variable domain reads EAGVTQFPSHSVIEKGQTVTLRCDPISGHDNLYWYRRVMGKEIKFLLHFVKESKQDESGMPNNRFLAERTGGTYSTLKVQPAELEDSGVYFCASSHSKAKRPKTYGYTFGSGTRLTVV.

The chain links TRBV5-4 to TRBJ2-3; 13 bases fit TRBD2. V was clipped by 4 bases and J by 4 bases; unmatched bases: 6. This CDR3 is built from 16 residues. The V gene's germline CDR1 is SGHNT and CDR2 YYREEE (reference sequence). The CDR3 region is CASSLGTSGMADTQYF. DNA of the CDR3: TGTGCCAGCAGCCTAGGGACTAGCGGGATGGCAGATACGCAGTATTTT.

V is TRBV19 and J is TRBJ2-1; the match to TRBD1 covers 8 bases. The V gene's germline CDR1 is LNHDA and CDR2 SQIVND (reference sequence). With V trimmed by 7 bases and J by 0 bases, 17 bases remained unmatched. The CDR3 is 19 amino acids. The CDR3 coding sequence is TGTGCCAGTAACCCTCCGGGACAGGAATCTTTGAGCTCCTACAATGAGCAGTTCTTC. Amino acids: CASNPPGQESLSSYNEQFF.

DNA for the CDR3: TGTGCCAGCAGATCGGGACTAGTCACAGATACGCAGTATTTT. Protein sequence: CASRSGLVTDTQYF. This chain joins TRBV6-5 and TRBJ2-3, with 8 positions matching TRBD2. Germline V gene lookup returns CDR1 MNHEY and CDR2 SVGAGI. This CDR3 is 14 amino acids long. J was trimmed by 2 bases and V by 6 bases; bases with no gene match: 4.